The clone carrying this T cell receptor beta chain is a singleton in its sample. This likely reflects a read error, since a far larger clone is one base away. Other DNA sequences in the sample encode the same CDR3. TCRdb's table, derived via immunoSEQ multiplex PCR, lists solely in-frame clones and lacks some. The sample has 800,000 to 1,200,000 clones, around 78% seen once. The CDR3 totals 15 residues. Per the germline V gene, CDR1 is SGHRS and CDR2 is YFSETQ. The sample is drawn from a study of shared clonotypes between healthy human individuals. The chain recombines TRBV5-1 with TRBJ2-2; 8 positions agree with TRBD2. The sequence was obtained from a young man in good health. Some clones in this sample may be carry-over from other donors' samples. Sequencing was done on a sample of memory CD4+ T cells from PBMCs. Subset given: CD45RA-negative fraction. The CDR3 loop reads CASSFGREGSGELFF. In nucleotides, the CDR3 is TGCGCCAGCAGCTTCGGACGGGAGGGGTCCGGAGAGCTGTTTTTT.